Shown below are 6 T cell receptor beta chains from a single sample sequenced in a study of CD8 T cells in Susac syndrome. RNA, at about 0.5 to 1 ug, was reverse transcribed with random hexamers. TCRdb re-derived calls from the immunoSEQ multiplex PCR reads in MiXCR, one entry per CDR3 protein. The repertoire has around 270,000 distinct CDR3 sequences, roughly 85% of them found once; the top ten carry 0.21%. The sample was CD8+ T cells from PBMCs. These receptors came from a human donor with multiple sclerosis.

Here the CDR3 reads CASSLLVGGLGEQYF. The CDR3 region has the DNA TGTGCCAGCAGCTTACTAGTCGGCGGCCTAGGGGAGCAGTACTTC. The rearrangement links TRBV7-2 to TRBJ2-7; no definite D call. V was clipped by 2 bases and J by 7 bases, with 18 bases between them. The CDR3 runs 15 residues. Looked up from germline, CDR1 is SGHTA and CDR2 is FQGNSA.

The rearrangement joins TRBV3-1 to TRBJ2-7; 11 nucleotides align to TRBD2. The CDR3 totals 17 residues. The germline gives CDR1 LGHDT, CDR2 YNNKEL (reference sequence). The V gene end was trimmed by 0 bases and the J gene end by 0 bases; junction bases not matched to a gene: 4. CDR3 sequence reads: CASSQEGLADYSYEQYF. The CDR3 DNA reads TGTGCCAGCAGCCAAGAGGGACTAGCGGATTACTCCTACGAGCAGTACTTC.

This clonotype was seen only a few times. The J gene is TRBJ2-7, the V gene TRBV27; perhaps TRBD2 as D (5 bases). The CDR3 loop spans 12 amino acids. Germline assignment: CDR1 MNHEY and CDR2 SMNVEV (reference sequence). V was trimmed by 5 bases and J by 5 bases, leaving 10 bases between them. The CDR3 protein is CASSPPGNEQYF. CDR3 DNA sequence: TGTGCCAGCAGTCCCCCGGGAAACGAGCAGTACTTC.

The chain joins TRBV24-1 to TRBJ2-1, with D maybe TRBD1 (5 bases). The V end was cut by 2 bases, the J end by 3 bases, with 7 bases between. This CDR3 region has 14 residues. From germline, CDR1 is KGHDR and CDR2 SFDVKD. CDR3 amino acids: CATSDWGGYNEQFF. The CDR3, as DNA: TGTGCCACCAGTGATTGGGGCGGCTACAATGAGCAGTTCTTC.

V is TRBV9 and J is TRBJ2-1; TRBD2 is a possible D gene (6 bases). This CDR3 spans 14 amino acids. Trimming took 7 bases from V and 5 from J, leaving 16 bases between them. The germline V gene encodes CDR1 SGDLS and CDR2 YYNGEE. The CDR3 nucleotides are TGTGCCAGCTCTGGGGGGAGTGCCCACAATGAGCAGTTCTTC. It translates to CASSGGSAHNEQFF.

The chain employs TRBV13 and TRBJ2-3; tentatively, D is TRBD2 (5 bases). The CDR3 runs to 15 residues. V was shortened by 0 bases and J by 9 bases, with 16 bases between the two germline ends. Per germline, CDR1 PRHDT and CDR2 FYEKMQ (reference sequence). The CDR3 bases are TGTGCCAGCAGCTTAGGGGGAGAGGTAGGAGACACGCAGTATTTT. This sequence encodes CASSLGGEVGDTQYF.